The rows below give T cell receptor beta chains drawn from one sample of a study of blood T cell repertoires in COVID-19. Only in-frame clones appear in the TCRdb table, and some are missing; sequencing was by immunoSEQ multiplex PCR. The data contain nearly 350,000 clones, about 88% of them seen just once; the ten biggest clones take up approximately 0.99%. Source material: PBMCs or T cells enriched from blood (not recorded which). These receptors were collected from a woman in her 30s who had recovered from COVID-19. The conserved cysteine and the conserved F or W are not part of the CDR3 here.

V gene	CDR3 protein
TRBV19	ASSTTHLRQGEGYT
TRBV27	ASSSIVAGGQDTQY
TRBV19	ASSRKQGADYNEQF
TRBV30	AWRRVPVSGEEEQF
TRBV6-1	ASSEQGLRSGNTIY
TRBV7-9	ASSFRGEQY
TRBV4-1	ASSFGQDYGYT
TRBV6-5	ASSSKGQGSPGELF
TRBV7-2	ASSLLYRRAGGYNEQF
TRBV19	ASSLTDEGDYGYT
TRBV23-1	ASSQSPGGYGYT
TRBV19	ASKEQGFVSPLH
TRBV5-1	ASSLATEGANVLT
TRBV6-1	ASSDNRYGAQY
TRBV28	ASSLAGAGTDTQY
TRBV19	ASSFPYQPQH
TRBV28	ASRTSDRVGEKLF
TRBV5-1	ASSSELAGGPSTDTQY
TRBV7-9	ASSPIRGGRGQETQY
TRBV5-1	ASSLEPTGFEGYT
TRBV6-5	ASSFGQGDYGYT
TRBV18	ASSPDRGSFNQPQH
TRBV2	ASSEGISRGSDTEAF
TRBV18	ASSPRGPDSGETQY
TRBV7-9	ASSPTPGGDSSYEQY
TRBV6-5	ASSYRGQGARGYT
TRBV5-4	ASSRTGNEQF
TRBV5-1	ASSQGQSSYEQY
TRBV2	ASSIAGEVLAQY
TRBV28	ASSIQTGGPNYGYT
TRBV28	ASSLGGSGRGNEQF